One and the same sample provided the 22 T cell receptor beta chains below, sequenced in a study of blood T cell repertoires in COVID-19. The repertoire was sequenced with immunoSEQ multiplex PCR; TCRdb's copy has only in-frame clones and lacks some. The data hold a few hundred thousand clones, with around 86% observed a single time. Sequenced input: peripheral blood. These receptor sequences come from a man aged 50 to 60 with active or convalescent COVID-19.

V usage is TRBV2 and J usage is TRBJ1-2, with TRBD1 identical over 7 bases. V shed 5 bases, J shed 5 bases, and the junction held 5 bases outside the gene matches. CDR1 and CDR2 (germline): SNHLY, FYNNEI. The CDR3 loop spans 13 amino acids. The CDR3 DNA sequence: TGTGCCAGCAGTCGACAGGGTCAATATGGCTACACCTTC. It is translated as CASSRQGQYGYTF.

J is TRBJ2-2 and V is TRBV6-5; TRBD2 might be the D (6 bases). Germline V CDR1 and CDR2: MNHEY, SVGAGI. The CDR3 extends over 13 amino acids. V lost 5 bases to trimming and J lost 7 bases, with 11 bases between them. The CDR3 is CASSRGFGGELFF. CDR3 nucleotides: TGTGCCAGCAGTCGGGGGTTCGGCGGGGAGCTGTTTTTT.

This chain links TRBV10-3 with TRBJ1-1; 8 nucleotides match TRBD1. CDR1 is ENHRY and CDR2 is SYGVKD in the germline V gene. This CDR3 has 18 residues. Germline trimming cut 2 bases from V and 6 bases from J; bases unmatched to any gene: 17. CDR3 loop: CAISEPFGPGQGRAEAFF. Written as DNA, the CDR3 is TGTGCCATCAGTGAGCCTTTCGGTCCCGGACAGGGCAGGGCTGAAGCTTTCTTT.

This rearrangement joins TRBV7-2 to TRBJ1-2, with 7 bases matching TRBD1. Losses at the gene ends were 4 bases for V and 4 bases for J; bases not matched to a gene: 6. Germline CDR1 and CDR2: SGHTA and FQGNSA. The CDR3 loop spans 14 amino acids. The CDR3 coding sequence is TGTGCCAGCAGCTCCGCGACAGGGTCCTATGGCTACACCTTC. Encoded protein: CASSSATGSYGYTF.

Concerning this clone: One junction end disagrees with the germline gene, perhaps due to a read error. V and J are TRBV29-1 and TRBJ1-1, with TRBD1 identical over 8 bases. CDR3 length: 13 amino acids. In germline, CDR1 is SQVTM, CDR2 ANQGSEA. CDR3 region: CSVVRTGNAEAFF. CDR3 sequence (DNA): TGCAGCGTCGTCCGGACAGGGAACGCTGAAGCTTTCTTT.

This clone appeared once. The J gene is TRBJ2-1, the V gene TRBV9; tentative D call: TRBD2 (6 bases). V was shortened by 0 bases and J by 8 bases, with 12 bases between the two germline ends. The CDR3 consists of 14 residues. Germline V CDR1 and CDR2: SGDLS, YYNGEE. This CDR3 is CASSVDMGLHEQFF. DNA for the CDR3: TGTGCCAGCAGCGTAGACATGGGACTCCATGAGCAGTTCTTC. Looking up the rest from reference TRBV9 and TRBJ2-1 gives the full variable domain: DSGVTQTPKHLITATGQRVTLRCSPRSGDLSVYWYQQSLDQGLQFLIQYYNGEERAKGNILERFSAQQFPDLHSELNLSSLELGDSALYFCASSVDMGLHEQFFGPGTRLTVL.

This chain links TRBV18 with TRBJ1-1; tentative D call: TRBD1 (5 bases). The CDR3 is made up of 16 amino acids. Trimming removed 0 bases at V and 10 bases at J, with 21 bases between. The germline V gene has CDR1 KGHSH and CDR2 LQKENI. CDR3 DNA sequence: TGTGCCAGCTCACCACCAAGCACAGGACGCGATGGAGCAGCTTTCTTT. Translating it yields CASSPPSTGRDGAAFF.

The chain links TRBV28 to TRBJ2-2, with 7 nucleotides matching TRBD1. With 6 bases clipped from V and 2 bases from J, the junction kept 6 bases outside the gene matches. CDR1 MDHEN and CDR2 SYDVKM come from the germline V gene. This CDR3 is 15 amino acids long. CDR3 loop: CASRGAGGNTGELFF. DNA for the CDR3: TGTGCCAGCAGGGGAGCAGGGGGTAACACCGGGGAGCTGTTTTTT.

The chain recombines TRBV12-3 or TRBV12-4 with TRBJ1-1; D is uncertain. V lost 3 bases and J 4 bases, leaving 9 bases between the germline ends. The CDR3 length is 13 residues. In DNA form, the CDR3 reads TGTGCCAGCAGTTTCTATCCCGGCACTGAAGCTTTCTTT. Its protein is CASSFYPGTEAFF.

The gene calls are TRBV28 and TRBJ1-2, with D perhaps TRBD1 (6 bases). Germline V lookup: CDR1 MDHEN, CDR2 SYDVKM. The CDR3 totals 17 residues. Trimming removed 6 bases at V and 3 bases at J, with 23 bases between. The chain's CDR3 is CASRISTGSSRDYGYTF. The CDR3 DNA reads TGTGCCAGCAGGATTTCGACAGGTTCAAGCCGAGACTATGGCTACACCTTC.

This clone turned up a few times. The chain uses TRBV27 and TRBJ1-6; possible D gene TRBD1, 5 bases. Trimming cost V 6 bases and J 4 bases, with 13 bases left between them. The CDR3 loop spans 15 amino acids. CDR1 and CDR2 (germline): MNHEY, SMNVEV (reference sequence). The CDR3 loop is CASRMGGGYNSPLHF. CDR3 DNA: TGTGCCAGCAGAATGGGGGGAGGTTATAATTCACCCCTCCACTTT.

The J gene is TRBJ1-1, the V gene TRBV5-1, with 7 bases aligning to TRBD1. From germline, CDR1 is SGHRS and CDR2 YFSETQ. This CDR3 comprises 15 residues. V was clipped by 5 bases and J by 2 bases; unmatched bases: 9. The CDR3 coding sequence is TGCGCCAGCAGGATTACAGGGGCAACTAACACTGAAGCTTTCTTT. Encoded protein: CASRITGATNTEAFF.

This chain uses TRBV4-3 with TRBJ1-2; 7 bases are shared with TRBD1. CDR3 length: 13 amino acids. The germline gives CDR1 LGHNA, CDR2 YSLEER. V shed 5 bases, J shed 4 bases, and the junction held 4 bases outside the gene matches. As DNA, the CDR3 is TGCGCCAGCAGCTACAGGGGCCCCTATGGCTACACCTTC. It specifies CASSYRGPYGYTF.

The rearrangement joins TRBV24-1 to TRBJ1-1, with 8 bases that match TRBD1. Germline loops: CDR1 KGHDR, CDR2 SFDVKD. The CDR3 has 13 residues. Unmatched junction bases numbered 3, after V lost 3 bases and J lost 7 bases. In nucleotides, the CDR3 is TGTGCCACCAGTGATGCGGACAGGGATGAAGCTTTCTTT. Its protein product is CATSDADRDEAFF.

This clone was counted between two and nine times. The rearrangement links TRBV28 to TRBJ2-7, with 12 bases aligning to TRBD2. Looked up from germline, CDR1 is MDHEN and CDR2 is SYDVKM. This CDR3 comprises 14 residues. J gave up 8 bases and V 7 bases, and 9 bases lay outside the gene matches. The CDR3 loop reads CASTLLAGGGKQYF. The CDR3 DNA reads as TGTGCCAGCACCCTACTAGCGGGAGGAGGGAAGCAGTACTTC.

The CDR3 sequence is CASSPLPGLATDTQYF. Here the CDR3 DNA reads TGCGCCAGCAGCCCCTTACCGGGACTAGCGACAGATACGCAGTATTTT. The rearrangement joins TRBV5-1 to TRBJ2-3, with 10 bases lining up with TRBD2. Germline CDR1 reads SGHRS; CDR2 reads YFSETQ. V trimming: 4 bases; J trimming: 3 bases; junction bases outside the gene matches: 8. There are 16 residues in the CDR3.

The DNA of the CDR3 is TGTGCCAGCAGCCCGGGGACAAGCCCTAGCACAGATACGCAGTATTTT. This encodes CASSPGTSPSTDTQYF. The V gene is TRBV5-6, the J gene TRBJ2-3, with a weak D call TRBD1 (6 bases). V lost 4 bases, J lost 0 bases, and 15 bases lay in between. CDR3 length equals 16 residues. The germline V gene has CDR1 SGHDT and CDR2 YYEEEE.

The chain combines TRBV19 with TRBJ1-6; D is unclear. The V gene's germline CDR1 is LNHDA and CDR2 SQIVND (reference sequence). The CDR3 totals 18 residues. The V end lost 4 bases, the J end lost 0 bases, and 16 bases lay between the germline ends. DNA for the CDR3: TGTGCCAGTAGTAGTGGGCAACCCTTGAGCTCCTATAATTCACCCCTCCACTTT. Protein sequence: CASSSGQPLSSYNSPLHF.

The genes are TRBV28 and TRBJ2-5; no clear D. The V gene's germline CDR1 is MDHEN and CDR2 SYDVKM. Trimming pared 4 bases from V and 0 bases from J, leaving 3 bases between. The CDR3 has 12 amino acids. The CDR3 DNA follows: TGTGCCAGCAGTTCGTACCAAGAGACCCAGTACTTC. Translated: CASSSYQETQYF.

V is TRBV28 and J is TRBJ1-2; 10 nucleotides match TRBD1. The V and J ends lost 5 bases and 7 bases, in that order; junction bases with no gene match: 7. The CDR3 length is 14 residues. Germline-derived CDR1 and CDR2 are MDHEN and SYDVKM. CDR3 coding DNA: TGTGCCAGCAGTACGGGACAGGGGACGGTTGGCTACACCTTC. Protein product: CASSTGQGTVGYTF.

This chain links TRBV4-3 with TRBJ2-7; a weak D match, TRBD1 (6 bases). This CDR3 has 15 amino acids. The germline V gene has CDR1 LGHNA and CDR2 YSLEER. V lost 0 bases to trimming and J lost 1 base, with 10 bases between them. CDR3 sequence reads: CASSQDHDRSYEQYF. The CDR3 DNA reads as TGCGCCAGCAGCCAAGATCATGACAGGTCCTACGAGCAGTACTTC.

The gene calls are TRBV7-9 and TRBJ2-5; D call uncertain. The CDR3 covers 16 residues. Deletions cut 0 bases from V and 5 bases from J, with 16 bases between. Germline V gives CDR1 SEHNR, CDR2 FQNEAQ (reference sequence). This CDR3 is CASSLAPGWRGETQYF. In DNA, the CDR3 is TGTGCCAGCAGCTTAGCCCCCGGGTGGCGTGGGGAGACCCAGTACTTC.